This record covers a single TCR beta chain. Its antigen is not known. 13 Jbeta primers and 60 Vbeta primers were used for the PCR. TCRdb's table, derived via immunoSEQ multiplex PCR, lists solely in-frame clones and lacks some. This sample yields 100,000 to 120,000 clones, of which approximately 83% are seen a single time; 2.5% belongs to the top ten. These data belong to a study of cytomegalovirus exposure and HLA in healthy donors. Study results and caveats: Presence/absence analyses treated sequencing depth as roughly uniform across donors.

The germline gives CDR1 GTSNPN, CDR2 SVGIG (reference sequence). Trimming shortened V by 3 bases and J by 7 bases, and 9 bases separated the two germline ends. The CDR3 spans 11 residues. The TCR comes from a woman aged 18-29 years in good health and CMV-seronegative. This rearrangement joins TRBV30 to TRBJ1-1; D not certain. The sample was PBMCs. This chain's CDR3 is CAWSQIFEAFF. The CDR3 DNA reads TGTGCCTGGAGCCAGATTTTTGAAGCTTTCTTT.